This T cell receptor (beta chain) derives from a study of T-cell reconstitution after alpha-beta-depleted transplantation in children (dated by TCRdb to about 2016). The study in broad terms: The study quantitatively tracked T-cell immune reconstitution after TCRalphabeta/CD19-depleted allogeneic hematopoietic cell transplantation in children using TCR repertoire profiling.

Notes on this clonotype: This clone's antigen is unknown. Base-call qualities are not available, and no considerably larger clone is one nucleotide away.

Paper-wide results and their limitations: The high TCRbeta diversity at day 60 in some patients was ascribed to recipient T cells and intrathymic progenitors that had survived conditioning. The apparently early alphabetaT-cell count recovery about two months after transplant was reportedly dependent on only several hundred rapidly expanded clones derived from non-depleted graft cells. Over subsequent months, a decline in hyperexpanded clone frequencies was noted, and after one year, T-cell counts and TCRbeta diversity were mostly ascribed to newly produced T cells.

The receptor library was made with PCR. Instrument on record: Illumina HiSeq 2500. Molecular barcoding was employed in the preparation of TCR libraries, with unique molecular identifiers being used to normalize TCRbeta repertoire quantification. TCRdb's own reprocessing of the public reads used fastp at Q25 and MiXCR and kept productive beta chains. For every CDR3 protein sequence, its rows merge into one entry that carries the most common genes and DNA. For this sample the table gives 300,000 or so distinct CDR3 sequences, of which approximately 23% were detected only once. The ten largest clones add up to 9.5% to 13% of the sample. According to the study, the label for this sample's treatment or condition signals: allogeneic hematopoietic cell transplantation with graft depleted of TCRalphabeta T cells and CD19 B cells. TCRalphabeta/CD19-depleted allogeneic hematopoietic cell grafts were given to the transplant recipients, all of whom were children.

The input for sequencing was PBMCs, mostly from graft donor cells, taken 180 days after TCRalphabeta/CD19-depleted stem cell transplant. The sequence came from a male patient aged 10 to 17 who had a stem cell transplant for acute lymphoblastic leukemia, so the T cells may come from the graft donor.

The DNA reads as follows: TGTGCCATCAGTGAACCGGCGGTAACCGGGGAGCTGTTTTTT. Translated, this is CAISEPAVTGELFF. The receptor chain draws on TRBV10-3 and TRBJ2-2, with no confidently assigned D gene. In the germline V gene, CDR1 corresponds to ENHRY and CDR2 to SYGVKD. Reading from cysteine to phenylalanine, the CDR3 counts 14 amino acids. Only the CDR3 DNA stays, 42 bases, in frame from base 1. Between the V and J ends, shortened by 3 bases and 5 bases respectively, the junction contains 10 bases.